A selection of T cell receptor beta chains follows, all from one sample in a study of identical twins. MiXCR was run by TCRdb on the 5' RACE reads, yielding one entry per CDR3 protein. The data hold 460,000 or so distinct CDR3 sequences, with 12% to 15% observed a single time. The same data also went into a second study, on yellow fever vaccine responses in identical twins.

Input material: CD4+ T cells sorted from blood. Source of these receptors: a young woman in good health. CDR3s leave out the opening cysteine and the closing phenylalanine or tryptophan. Each record gives: V gene, J gene, CDR3 protein.

TRBV20-1,TRBJ2-3,SARPRGATDTQY
TRBV6-5,TRBJ2-5,ASSYSRGTRGETQY
TRBV2,TRBJ2-2,ASRGSNTGELF
TRBV6-2/TRBV6-3,TRBJ2-4,ASRGTGASIQY
TRBV5-1,TRBJ2-1,ASSLAGLAGVNEQF
TRBV29-1,TRBJ2-7,SVGMDEQY
TRBV20-1,TRBJ2-3,SAGDSTDTQY
TRBV29-1,TRBJ2-1,SVVRPGSYNEQF
TRBV30,TRBJ2-3,AWSKPATVTDTQY
TRBV29-1,TRBJ2-7,SVEEDRETSHEQY
TRBV3-1,TRBJ2-7,ASSTPLTSGEQY
TRBV11-2,TRBJ2-5,ASSLGDRGQETQY
TRBV6-2/TRBV6-3,TRBJ2-1,ASSYGDDYNEQF
TRBV27,TRBJ2-7,ASSRDGSYYEQY
TRBV20-1,TRBJ2-1,SEGTSGRLEQF
TRBV5-1,TRBJ2-1,ASNQNQGLEQF
TRBV11-2,TRBJ2-3,ASSHLKGITSTDTQY
TRBV12-3/TRBV12-4,TRBJ2-2,ASSSRRDTLNTGELF
TRBV7-2,TRBJ1-6,ASSLGGSPLH
TRBV3-1,TRBJ2-1,ASSISTSRAGDEQF
TRBV12-3/TRBV12-4,TRBJ2-3,ASSFGVSTDTQY
TRBV3-1,TRBJ1-1,ASSPGEKGRNTEAF
TRBV19,TRBJ1-4,ASSDSPGPWNEKLF
TRBV2,TRBJ2-7,TSFTTVQKY
TRBV12-3/TRBV12-4,TRBJ2-5,ASSPPDRGETQY
TRBV12-3/TRBV12-4,TRBJ1-2,ASSLGQGVWGYT
TRBV30,TRBJ1-1,AWRTGANTEAF
TRBV6-2/TRBV6-3,TRBJ2-4,ASRRQGGPQNIQY